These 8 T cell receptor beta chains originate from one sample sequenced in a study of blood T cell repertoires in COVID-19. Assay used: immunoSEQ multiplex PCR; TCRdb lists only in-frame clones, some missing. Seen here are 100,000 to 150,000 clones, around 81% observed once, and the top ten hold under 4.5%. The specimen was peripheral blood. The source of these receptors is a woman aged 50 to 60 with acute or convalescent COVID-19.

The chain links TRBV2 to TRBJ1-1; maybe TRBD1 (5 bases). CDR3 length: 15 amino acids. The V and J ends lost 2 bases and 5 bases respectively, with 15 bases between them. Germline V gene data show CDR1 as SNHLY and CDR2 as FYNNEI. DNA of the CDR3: TGTGCCAGCAGTGAACGGGAGGCCGGGGGGACTGAAGCTTTCTTT. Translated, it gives CASSEREAGGTEAFF.

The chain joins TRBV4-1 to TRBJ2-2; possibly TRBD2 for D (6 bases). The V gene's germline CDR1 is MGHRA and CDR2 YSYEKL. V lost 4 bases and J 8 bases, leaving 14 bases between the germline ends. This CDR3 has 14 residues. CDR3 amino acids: CASSLRAEGGELFF. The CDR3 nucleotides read TGCGCCAGCAGCCTACGAGCGGAGGGAGGGGAGCTGTTTTTT.

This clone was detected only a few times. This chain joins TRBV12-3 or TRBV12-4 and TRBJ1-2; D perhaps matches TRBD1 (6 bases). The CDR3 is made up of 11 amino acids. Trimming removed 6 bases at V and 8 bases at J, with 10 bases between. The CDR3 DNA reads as TGTGCCAGCAGGGGGACACGCGGCTACACCTTC. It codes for CASRGTRGYTF.

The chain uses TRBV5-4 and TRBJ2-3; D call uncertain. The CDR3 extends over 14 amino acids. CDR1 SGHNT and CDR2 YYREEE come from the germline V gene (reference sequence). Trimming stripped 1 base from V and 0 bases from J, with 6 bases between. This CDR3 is CASSLFASTDTQYF. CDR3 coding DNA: TGTGCCAGCAGCTTGTTTGCGAGCACAGATACGCAGTATTTT. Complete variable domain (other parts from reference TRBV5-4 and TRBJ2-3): ETGVTQSPTHLIKTRGQQVTLRCSSQSGHNTVSWYQQALGQGPQFIFQYYREEENGRGNFPPRFSGLQFPNYSSELNVNALELDDSALYLCASSLFASTDTQYFGPGTRLTVL.

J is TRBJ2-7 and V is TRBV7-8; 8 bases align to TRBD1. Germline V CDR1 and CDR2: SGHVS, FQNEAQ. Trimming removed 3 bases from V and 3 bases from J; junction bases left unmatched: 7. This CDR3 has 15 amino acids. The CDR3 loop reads CASSLFRQGIYEQYF. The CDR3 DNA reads TGTGCCAGCAGCTTGTTCAGACAGGGGATCTACGAGCAGTACTTC.

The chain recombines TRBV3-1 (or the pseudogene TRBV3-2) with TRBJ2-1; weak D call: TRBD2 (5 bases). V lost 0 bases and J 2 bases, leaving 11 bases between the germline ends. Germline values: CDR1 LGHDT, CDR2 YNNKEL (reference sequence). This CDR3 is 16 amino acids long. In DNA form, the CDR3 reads TGTGCCAGCAGCCAAGATGTCAGCGGACCCTACAATGAGCAGTTCTTC. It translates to CASSQDVSGPYNEQFF.

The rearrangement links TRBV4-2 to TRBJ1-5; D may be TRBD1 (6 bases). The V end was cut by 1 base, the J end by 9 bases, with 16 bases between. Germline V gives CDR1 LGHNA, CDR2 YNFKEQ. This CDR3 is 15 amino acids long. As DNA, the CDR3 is TGTGCCAGCAGCCAAGGGGACGAGGGGGAAGGGCCCCAGCATTTT. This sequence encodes CASSQGDEGEGPQHF.

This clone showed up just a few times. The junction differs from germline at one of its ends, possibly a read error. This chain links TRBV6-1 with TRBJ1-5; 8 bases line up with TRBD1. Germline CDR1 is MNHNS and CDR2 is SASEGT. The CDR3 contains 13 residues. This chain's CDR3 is CASRDRGNQPQHF. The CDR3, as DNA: TGTGCCAGCCGTGACAGGGGAAATCAGCCCCAGCATTTT.